This TCR beta chain was documented in a study of blood T cells in healthy people across ages. General study points: Total diversity from one million sequenced T cells was likely underestimated.

V was trimmed by 5 bases and J by 3 bases, leaving 13 bases between them. The CDR3 runs 15 residues. The germline CDR1 and CDR2 sequences are SEHNR and FQNEAQ (reference sequence). The people who gave samples were healthy Caucasians from Russia, aged roughly 6 to 95. Sample-barcoded 5' priming and a J-beta primer mix drove a second PCR of about 6 to 11 cycles. TCRdb reprocessed the 5' RACE reads with MiXCR, giving one entry per CDR3 protein. The table records over 600,000 distinct CDR3 sequences, around 21% of them present only once. This clonotype has only a few counts. Its target is unknown. V and J are TRBV7-9 and TRBJ1-4; D remains unclear. The sequence derives from a man between 65 and 85 years old in good health. Sequencing was carried out using blood. The chain's CDR3 is CASSLRSAPNEKLFF. The CDR3 nucleotides are TGTGCCAGCAGCCTCCGATCCGCTCCTAATGAAAAACTGTTTTTT.